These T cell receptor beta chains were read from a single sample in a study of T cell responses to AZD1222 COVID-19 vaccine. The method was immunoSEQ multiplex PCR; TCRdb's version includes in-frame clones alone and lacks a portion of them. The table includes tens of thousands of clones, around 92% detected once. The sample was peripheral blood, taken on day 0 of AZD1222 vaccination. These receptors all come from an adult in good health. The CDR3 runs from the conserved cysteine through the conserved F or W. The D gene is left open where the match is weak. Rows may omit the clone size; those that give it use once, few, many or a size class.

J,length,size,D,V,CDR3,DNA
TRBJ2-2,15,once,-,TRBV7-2,CASSLWGDGTGELFF,TGTGCCAGCAGCTTATGGGGGGACGGGACCGGGGAGCTGTTTTTT
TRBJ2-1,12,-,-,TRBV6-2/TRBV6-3,CASSPLWGSQFF,TGTGCCAGCAGTCCCCTGTGGGGGTCGCAGTTCTTC
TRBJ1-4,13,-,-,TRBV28,CASSQGRVEKLFF,TGTGCCAGCAGCCAGGGGCGGGTTGAAAAACTGTTTTTT
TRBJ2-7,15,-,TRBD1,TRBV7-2,CASSLADRGLYEQYF,TGTGCCAGCAGCTTAGCGGACAGGGGGTTGTACGAGCAGTACTTC
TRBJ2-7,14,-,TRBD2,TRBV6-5,CASSKLAGGNEQYF,TGTGCCAGCAGTAAACTAGCGGGAGGGAATGAGCAGTACTTC
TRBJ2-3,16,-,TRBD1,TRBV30,CAYAEQGAGVEDTQYF,TGTGCCTACGCAGAACAGGGGGCAGGGGTGGAAGATACGCAGTATTTT
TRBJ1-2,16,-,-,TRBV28,CASRSGTSHSHYGYTF,TGTGCCAGCAGGTCCGGGACATCCCATTCCCATTATGGCTACACCTTC
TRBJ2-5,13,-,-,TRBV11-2,CASSVFQKETQYF,TGTGCCAGCAGCGTCTTCCAGAAAGAGACCCAGTACTTC
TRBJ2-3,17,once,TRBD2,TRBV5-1,CASSLWSSGTSTDTQYF,TGCGCCAGCAGCTTGTGGTCTAGCGGTACTAGCACAGATACGCAGTATTTT
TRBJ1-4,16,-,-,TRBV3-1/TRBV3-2,CASSPLSGGRGEKLFF,TGTGCCAGCAGCCCCTTGTCCGGGGGAAGAGGGGAAAAACTGTTTTTT
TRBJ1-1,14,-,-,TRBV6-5,CASSFSGLNTEAFF,TGTGCCAGCAGTTTCTCCGGACTGAACACTGAAGCTTTCTTT
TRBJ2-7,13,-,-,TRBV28,CASSLVLPDEQYF,TGTGCCAGCAGTTTAGTTCTTCCGGACGAGCAGTACTTC
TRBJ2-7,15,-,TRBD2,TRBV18,CASSPSGRANYEQYF,TGTGCCAGCTCACCTAGCGGGAGGGCTAACTACGAGCAGTACTTC
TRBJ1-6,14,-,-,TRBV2,CASSDWDPNSPLHF,TGTGCCAGCAGTGATTGGGACCCCAATTCACCCCTCCACTTT
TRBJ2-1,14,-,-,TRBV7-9,CASSLVFGPNEQFF,TGTGCCAGCAGCTTAGTGTTCGGGCCCAATGAGCAGTTCTTC
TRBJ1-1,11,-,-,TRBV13,CASSLVFEAFF,TGTGCCAGCAGCCTCGTCTTTGAAGCTTTCTTT
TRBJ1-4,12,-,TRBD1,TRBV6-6,CASSSDRGELFF,TGTGCCAGCAGTTCCGACAGGGGAGAACTGTTTTTT
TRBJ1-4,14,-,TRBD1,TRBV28,CASSYTGGIEKLFF,TGTGCCAGCAGCTACACAGGGGGCATTGAAAAACTGTTTTTT
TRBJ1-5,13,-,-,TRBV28,CASKLTQRQPQHF,TGTGCCAGCAAGTTAACACAACGTCAGCCCCAGCATTTT
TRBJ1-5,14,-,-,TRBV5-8,CASSQDSSNQPQHF,TGTGCCAGCAGCCAGGACAGTAGCAATCAGCCCCAGCATTTT
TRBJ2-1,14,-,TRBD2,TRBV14,CASSPSGRYNEQFF,TGTGCCAGCAGCCCTAGCGGGAGATACAATGAGCAGTTCTTC
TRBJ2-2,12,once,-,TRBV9,CASSVETGELFF,TGTGCCAGCAGCGTAGAAACCGGGGAGCTGTTTTTT
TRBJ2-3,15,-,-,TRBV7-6,CASSHTRAPTDTQYF,TGTGCCAGCAGCCACACAAGGGCTCCCACAGATACGCAGTATTTT
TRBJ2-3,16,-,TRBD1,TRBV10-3,CAIKVAVGTGPDTQYF,TGTGCCATCAAAGTCGCAGTCGGGACAGGGCCAGATACGCAGTATTTT
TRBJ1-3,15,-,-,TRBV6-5,CASSHPTGSGNTIYF,TGTGCCAGCAGCCACCCTACAGGGAGCGGAAACACCATATATTTT
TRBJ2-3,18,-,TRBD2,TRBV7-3,CASSLQAGAGPSTDTQYF,TGTGCCAGCAGCCTCCAAGCGGGAGCGGGACCTAGCACAGATACGCAGTATTTT
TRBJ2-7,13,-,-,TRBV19,CASSILPLGEQYF,TGTGCCAGTAGTATCCTCCCCTTGGGGGAGCAGTACTTC
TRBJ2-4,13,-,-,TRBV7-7,CACSQGLGNIQYF,TGTGCTTGCTCCCAAGGACTGGGGAACATTCAGTACTTC
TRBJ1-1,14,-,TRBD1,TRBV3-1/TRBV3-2,CASSSNRGQTEAFF,TGTGCCAGCAGTTCCAACAGGGGGCAAACTGAAGCTTTCTTT
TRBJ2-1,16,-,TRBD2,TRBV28,CASSSALAGEYNEQFF,TGTGCCAGCAGCTCCGCGCTAGCGGGAGAGTACAATGAGCAGTTCTTC
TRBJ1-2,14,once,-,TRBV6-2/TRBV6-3,CASSSPTAVYGYTF,TGTGCCAGCAGCTCCCCCACGGCAGTCTATGGCTACACCTTC
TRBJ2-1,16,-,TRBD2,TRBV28,CASSLYRTSGTHEQFF,TGTGCCAGCAGTTTATACCGGACTAGCGGGACCCATGAGCAGTTCTTC
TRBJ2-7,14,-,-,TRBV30,CAWRDQGQSYEQYF,TGTGCCTGGAGAGACCAGGGACAATCCTACGAGCAGTACTTC